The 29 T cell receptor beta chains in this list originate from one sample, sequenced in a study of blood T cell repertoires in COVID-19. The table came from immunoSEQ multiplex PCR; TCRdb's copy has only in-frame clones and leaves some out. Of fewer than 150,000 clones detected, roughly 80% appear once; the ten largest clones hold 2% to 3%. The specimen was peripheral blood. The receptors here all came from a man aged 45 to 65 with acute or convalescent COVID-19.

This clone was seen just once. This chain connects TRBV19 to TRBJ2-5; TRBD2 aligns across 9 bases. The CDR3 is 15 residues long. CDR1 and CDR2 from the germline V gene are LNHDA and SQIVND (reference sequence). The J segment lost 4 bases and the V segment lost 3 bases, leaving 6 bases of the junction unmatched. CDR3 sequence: CASSIAGTSSETQYF. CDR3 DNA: TGTGCCAGTAGTATCGCCGGGACTAGCTCAGAGACCCAGTACTTC.

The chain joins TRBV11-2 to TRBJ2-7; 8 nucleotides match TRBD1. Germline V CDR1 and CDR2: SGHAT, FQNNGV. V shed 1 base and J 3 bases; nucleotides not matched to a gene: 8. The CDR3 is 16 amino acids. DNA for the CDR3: TGTGCCAGCAGCTTAGTGGGGCAGGGGGCGTTCTACGAGCAGTACTTC. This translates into CASSLVGQGAFYEQYF.

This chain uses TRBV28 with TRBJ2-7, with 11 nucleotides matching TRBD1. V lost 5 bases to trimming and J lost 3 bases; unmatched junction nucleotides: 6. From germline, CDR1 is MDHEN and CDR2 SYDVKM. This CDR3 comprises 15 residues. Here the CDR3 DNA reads TGTGCCAGCAGTATTCCCGGGACAGGGGGCTACGAGCAGTACTTC. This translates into CASSIPGTGGYEQYF. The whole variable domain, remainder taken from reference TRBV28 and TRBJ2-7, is DVKVTQSSRYLVKRTGEKVFLECVQDMDHENMFWYRQDPGLGLRLIYFSYDVKMKEKGDIPEGYSVSREKKERFSLILESASTNQTSMYLCASSIPGTGGYEQYFGPGTRLTVT.

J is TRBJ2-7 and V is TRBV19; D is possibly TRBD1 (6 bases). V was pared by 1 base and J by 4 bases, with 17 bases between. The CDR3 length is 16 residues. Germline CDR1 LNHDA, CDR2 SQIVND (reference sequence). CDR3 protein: CASSIGDRNLGYEQYF. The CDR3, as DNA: TGTGCCAGTAGTATAGGTGACAGGAACTTGGGTTACGAGCAGTACTTC.

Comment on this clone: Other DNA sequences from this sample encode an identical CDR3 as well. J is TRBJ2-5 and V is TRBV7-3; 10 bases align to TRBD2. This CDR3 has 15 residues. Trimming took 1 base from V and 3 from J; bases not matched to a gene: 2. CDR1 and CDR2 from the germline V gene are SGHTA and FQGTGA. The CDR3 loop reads CASSLSGLAEETQYF. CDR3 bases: TGTGCCAGCAGCTTAAGCGGACTAGCGGAAGAGACCCAGTACTTC.

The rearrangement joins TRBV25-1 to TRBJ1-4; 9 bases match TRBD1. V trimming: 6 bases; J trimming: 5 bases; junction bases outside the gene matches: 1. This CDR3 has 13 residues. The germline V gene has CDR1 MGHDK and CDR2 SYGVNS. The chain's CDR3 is CASRQGANEKLFF. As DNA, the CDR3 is TGTGCCAGCAGACAGGGGGCGAATGAAAAACTGTTTTTT.

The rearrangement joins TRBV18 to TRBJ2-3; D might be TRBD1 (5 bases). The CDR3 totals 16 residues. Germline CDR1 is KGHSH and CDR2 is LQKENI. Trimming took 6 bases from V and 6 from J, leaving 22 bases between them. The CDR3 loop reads CASSREGTGPFDTQYF. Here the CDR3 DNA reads TGTGCCAGCTCTCGAGAAGGTACAGGACCTTTCGATACGCAGTATTTT. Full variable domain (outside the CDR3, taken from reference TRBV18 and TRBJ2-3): NAGVMQNPRHLVRRRGQEARLRCSPMKGHSHVYWYRQLPEEGLKFMVYLQKENIIDESGMPKERFSAEFPKEGPSILRIQQVVRGDSAAYFCASSREGTGPFDTQYFGPGTRLTVL.

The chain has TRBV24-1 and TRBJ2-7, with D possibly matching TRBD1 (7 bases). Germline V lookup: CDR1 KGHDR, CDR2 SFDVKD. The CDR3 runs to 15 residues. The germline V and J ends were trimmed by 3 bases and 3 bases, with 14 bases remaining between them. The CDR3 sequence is CATSDGGGLFYEQYF. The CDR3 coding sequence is TGTGCCACCAGTGATGGAGGGGGCTTATTCTACGAGCAGTACTTC.

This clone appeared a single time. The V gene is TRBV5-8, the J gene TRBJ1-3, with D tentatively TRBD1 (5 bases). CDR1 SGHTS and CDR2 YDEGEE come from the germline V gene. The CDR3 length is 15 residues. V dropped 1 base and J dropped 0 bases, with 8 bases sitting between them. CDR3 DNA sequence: TGTGCCAGCAGCTTGCAGGGTTACTCTGGAAACACCATATATTTT. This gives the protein CASSLQGYSGNTIYF.

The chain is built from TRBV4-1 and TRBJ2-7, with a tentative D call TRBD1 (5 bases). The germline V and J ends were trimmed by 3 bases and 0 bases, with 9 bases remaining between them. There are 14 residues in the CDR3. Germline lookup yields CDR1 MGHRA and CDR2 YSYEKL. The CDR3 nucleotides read TGCGCCAGCAGCCAGACCAGGGACTCCTACGAGCAGTACTTC. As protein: CASSQTRDSYEQYF.

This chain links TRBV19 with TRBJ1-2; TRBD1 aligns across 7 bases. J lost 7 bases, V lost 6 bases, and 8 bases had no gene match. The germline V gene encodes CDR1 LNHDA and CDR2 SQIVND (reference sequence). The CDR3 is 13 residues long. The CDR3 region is CASRGSGGSGYTF. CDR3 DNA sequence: TGTGCCAGTAGGGGCTCAGGGGGTTCTGGCTACACCTTC. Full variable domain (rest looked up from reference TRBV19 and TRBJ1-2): DGGITQSPKYLFRKEGQNVTLSCEQNLNHDAMYWYRQDPGQGLRLIYYSQIVNDFQKGDIAEGYSVSREKKESFPLTVTSAQKNPTAFYLCASRGSGGSGYTFGSGTRLTVV.

In DNA form, the CDR3 reads TGTGCCATCAGTGAACGAGGGACTAGCGGGAGCTCGGATACGCAGTATTTT. Protein sequence: CAISERGTSGSSDTQYF. The chain links TRBV10-3 to TRBJ2-3; 14 nucleotides line up with TRBD2. Germline V lookup: CDR1 ENHRY, CDR2 SYGVKD. V dropped 3 bases and J dropped 6; count of bases not matched to a gene: 8. The CDR3 length is 17 residues.

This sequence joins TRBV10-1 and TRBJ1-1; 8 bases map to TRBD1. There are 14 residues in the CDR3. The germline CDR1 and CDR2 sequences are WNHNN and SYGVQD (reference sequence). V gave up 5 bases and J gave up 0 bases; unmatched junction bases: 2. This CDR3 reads CASSRTGMNTEAFF. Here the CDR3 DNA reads TGCGCCAGCAGTCGGACAGGGATGAACACTGAAGCTTTCTTT.

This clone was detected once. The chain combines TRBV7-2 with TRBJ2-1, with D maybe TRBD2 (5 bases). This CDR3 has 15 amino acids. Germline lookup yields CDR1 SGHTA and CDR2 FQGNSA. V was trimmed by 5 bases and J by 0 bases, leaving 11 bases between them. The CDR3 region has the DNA TGTGCCAGCAGCCTTAGCGCTAGCTCCTACAATGAGCAGTTCTTC. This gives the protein CASSLSASSYNEQFF.

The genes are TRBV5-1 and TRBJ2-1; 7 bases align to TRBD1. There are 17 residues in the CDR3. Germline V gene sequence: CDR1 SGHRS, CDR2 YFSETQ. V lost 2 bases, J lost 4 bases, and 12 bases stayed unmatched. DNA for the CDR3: TGCGCCAGCAGCTTCAAGACAGGGTTTAGGTTTTACAATGAGCAGTTCTTC. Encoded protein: CASSFKTGFRFYNEQFF.

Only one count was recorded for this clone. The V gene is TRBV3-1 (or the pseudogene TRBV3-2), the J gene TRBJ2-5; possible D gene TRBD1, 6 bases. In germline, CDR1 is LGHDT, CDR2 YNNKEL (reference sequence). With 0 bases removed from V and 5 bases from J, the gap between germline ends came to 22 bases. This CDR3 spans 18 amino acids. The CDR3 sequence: CASSQEVRVGDTGETQYF. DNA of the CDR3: TGTGCCAGCAGCCAAGAAGTTCGGGTAGGAGATACAGGGGAGACCCAGTACTTC.

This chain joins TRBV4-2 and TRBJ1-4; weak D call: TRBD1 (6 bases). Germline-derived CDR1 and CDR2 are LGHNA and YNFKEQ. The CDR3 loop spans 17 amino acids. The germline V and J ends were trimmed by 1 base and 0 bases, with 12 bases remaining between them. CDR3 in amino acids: CASSQAQGGPTNEKLFF. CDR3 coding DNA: TGTGCCAGCAGCCAAGCACAGGGTGGTCCAACTAATGAAAAACTGTTTTTT.

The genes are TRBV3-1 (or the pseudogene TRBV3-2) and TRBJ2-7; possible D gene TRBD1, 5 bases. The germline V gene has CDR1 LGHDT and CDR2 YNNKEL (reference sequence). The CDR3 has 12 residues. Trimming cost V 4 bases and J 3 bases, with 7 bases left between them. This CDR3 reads CASSPQGYEQYF. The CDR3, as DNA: TGTGCCAGCAGCCCCCAGGGCTACGAGCAGTACTTC.

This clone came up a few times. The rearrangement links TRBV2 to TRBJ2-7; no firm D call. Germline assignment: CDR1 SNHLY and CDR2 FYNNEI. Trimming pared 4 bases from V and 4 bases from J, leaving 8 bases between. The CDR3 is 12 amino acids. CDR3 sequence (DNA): TGTGCCAGCAGTGTGAGGAATTACGAGCAGTACTTC. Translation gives CASSVRNYEQYF.

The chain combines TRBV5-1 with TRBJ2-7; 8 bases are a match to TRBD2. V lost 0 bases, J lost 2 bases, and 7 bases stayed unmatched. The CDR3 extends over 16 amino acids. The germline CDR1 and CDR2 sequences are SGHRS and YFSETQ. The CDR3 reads CASSLASGGPTYEQYF. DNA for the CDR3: TGCGCCAGCAGCTTGGCCAGCGGGGGCCCTACCTACGAGCAGTACTTC. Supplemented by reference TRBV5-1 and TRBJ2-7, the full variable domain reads KAGVTQTPRYLIKTRGQQVTLSCSPISGHRSVSWYQQTPGQGLQFLFEYFSETQRNKGNFPGRFSGRQFSNSRSEMNVSTLELGDSALYLCASSLASGGPTYEQYFGPGTRLTVT.

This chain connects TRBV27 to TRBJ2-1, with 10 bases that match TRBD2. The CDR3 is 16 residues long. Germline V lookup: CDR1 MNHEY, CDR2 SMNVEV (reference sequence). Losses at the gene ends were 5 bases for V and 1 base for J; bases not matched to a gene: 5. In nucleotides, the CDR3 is TGTGCCAGCAGTCCTTATAGCGGGAGGTCCTACAATGAGCAGTTCTTC. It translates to CASSPYSGRSYNEQFF.

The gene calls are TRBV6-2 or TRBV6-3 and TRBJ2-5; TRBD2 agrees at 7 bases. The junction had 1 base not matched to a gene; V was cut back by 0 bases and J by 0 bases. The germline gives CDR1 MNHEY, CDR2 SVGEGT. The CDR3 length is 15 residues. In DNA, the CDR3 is TGTGCCAGCAGTTACTCGGGGGGGTACCAAGAGACCCAGTACTTC. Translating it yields CASSYSGGYQETQYF.

In DNA form, the CDR3 reads TGTGCCAGCAGCCAGCCCCGGGGGGACACGAACACCGGGGAGCTGTTTTTT. It codes for CASSQPRGDTNTGELFF. The rearrangement joins TRBV3-1 (or the pseudogene TRBV3-2) to TRBJ2-2; D may be TRBD2 (7 bases). V lost 3 bases, J lost 0 bases, and 14 bases lay in between. CDR1 is LGHDT, CDR2 YNNKEL, per germline (reference sequence). CDR3 length: 17 amino acids.

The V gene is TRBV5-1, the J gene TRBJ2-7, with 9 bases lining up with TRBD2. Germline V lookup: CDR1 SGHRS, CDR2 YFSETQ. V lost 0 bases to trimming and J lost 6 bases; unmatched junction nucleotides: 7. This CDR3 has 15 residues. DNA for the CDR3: TGCGCCAGCAGCTTGGCCTCTAGCGGGATGCGCGAGCAGTACTTC. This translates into CASSLASSGMREQYF.

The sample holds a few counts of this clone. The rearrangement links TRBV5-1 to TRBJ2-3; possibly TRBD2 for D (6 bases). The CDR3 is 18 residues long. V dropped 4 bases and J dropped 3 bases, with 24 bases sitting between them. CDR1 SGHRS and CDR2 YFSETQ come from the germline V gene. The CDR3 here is CASSPRSFTVGGTDTQYF. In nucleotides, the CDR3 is TGCGCCAGCAGCCCCCGCTCCTTTACTGTGGGGGGAACAGATACGCAGTATTTT. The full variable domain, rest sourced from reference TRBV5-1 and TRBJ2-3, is KAGVTQTPRYLIKTRGQQVTLSCSPISGHRSVSWYQQTPGQGLQFLFEYFSETQRNKGNFPGRFSGRQFSNSRSEMNVSTLELGDSALYLCASSPRSFTVGGTDTQYFGPGTRLTVL.

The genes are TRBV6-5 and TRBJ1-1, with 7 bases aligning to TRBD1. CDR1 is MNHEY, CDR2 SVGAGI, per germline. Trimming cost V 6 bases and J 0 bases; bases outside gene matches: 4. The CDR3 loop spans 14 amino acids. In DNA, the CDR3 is TGTGCCAGCAGATCCGACAGGGTGAACACTGAAGCTTTCTTT. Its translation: CASRSDRVNTEAFF.

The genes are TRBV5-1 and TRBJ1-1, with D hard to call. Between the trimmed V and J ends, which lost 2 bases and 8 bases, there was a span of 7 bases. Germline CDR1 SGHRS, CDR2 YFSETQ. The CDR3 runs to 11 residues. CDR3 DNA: TGCGCCAGCAGCTTAGGAGGCGAAGCTTTCTTT. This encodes CASSLGGEAFF.

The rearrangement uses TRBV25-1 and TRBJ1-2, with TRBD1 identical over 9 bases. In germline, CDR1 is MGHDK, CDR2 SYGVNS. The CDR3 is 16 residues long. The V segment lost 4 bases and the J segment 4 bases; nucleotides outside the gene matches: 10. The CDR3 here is CASSGSSGTGSYGYTF. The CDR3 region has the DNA TGTGCCAGCAGTGGGTCCTCCGGGACAGGGAGCTATGGCTACACCTTC.

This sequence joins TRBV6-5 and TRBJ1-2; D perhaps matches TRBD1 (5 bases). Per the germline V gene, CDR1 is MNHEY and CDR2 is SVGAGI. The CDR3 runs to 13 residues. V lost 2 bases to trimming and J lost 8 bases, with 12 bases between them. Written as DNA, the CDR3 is TGTGCCAGCAGTTACAGCGGGGGTAGAGGCTACACCTTC. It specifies CASSYSGGRGYTF.